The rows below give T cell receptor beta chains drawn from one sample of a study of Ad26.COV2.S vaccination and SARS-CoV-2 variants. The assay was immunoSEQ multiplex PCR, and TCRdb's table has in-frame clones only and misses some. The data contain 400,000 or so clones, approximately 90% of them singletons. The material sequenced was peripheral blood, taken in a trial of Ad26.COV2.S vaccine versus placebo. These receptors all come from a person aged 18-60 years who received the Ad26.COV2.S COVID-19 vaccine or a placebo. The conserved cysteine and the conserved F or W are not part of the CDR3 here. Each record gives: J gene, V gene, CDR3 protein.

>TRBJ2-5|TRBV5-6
ASSSTLPETQY
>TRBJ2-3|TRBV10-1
ASKASHEDTQY
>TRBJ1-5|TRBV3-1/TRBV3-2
ASSPGFLNQPQH
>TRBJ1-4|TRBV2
ASRLGQGAREKLF
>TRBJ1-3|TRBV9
ASSPGGGGNTIY
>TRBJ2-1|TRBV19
ASRQGAGEQF
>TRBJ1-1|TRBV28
ATELNTEAF
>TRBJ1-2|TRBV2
ASSVGEQAYGYT
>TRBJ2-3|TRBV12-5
ASGNSDADTQY
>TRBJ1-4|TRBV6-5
ASRRGRSEKLF
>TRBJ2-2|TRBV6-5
ASSLEWSGTGELF
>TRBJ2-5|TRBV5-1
ASSSTGRTQETQY
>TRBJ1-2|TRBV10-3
AISDGASYT
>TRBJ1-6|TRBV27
ASSLSVSYNSPLH
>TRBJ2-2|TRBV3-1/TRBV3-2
ASSPGTGGTGELF
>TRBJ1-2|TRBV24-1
ATRGDGDNYGYT
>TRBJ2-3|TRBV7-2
ASSLERGRDTQY
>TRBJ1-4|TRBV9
ASSATGGGEKLF
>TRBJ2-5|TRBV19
ASSLQGGPGQETQY
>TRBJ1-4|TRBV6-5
ASRTGRPGEKLF
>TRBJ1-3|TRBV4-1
ASSQVPDSSGNTIY
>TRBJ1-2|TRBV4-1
ASSWEGGSAYGYT
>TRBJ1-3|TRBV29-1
SVAQGNTIY
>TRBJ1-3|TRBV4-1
ASSFSGRASGNTIY
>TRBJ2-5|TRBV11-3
ASSFGRGAGETQY
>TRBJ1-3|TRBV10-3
ATEDSRSGNTIY
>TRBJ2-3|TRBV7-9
ASSLGRRALGDTQY
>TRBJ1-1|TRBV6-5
ASSVGTGKAF
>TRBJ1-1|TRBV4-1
ASSQRGYTEAF
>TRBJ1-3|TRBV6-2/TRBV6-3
ASSYAPGRSLNSGNTIY
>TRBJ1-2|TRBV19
ASSAGQGPSFYGYT
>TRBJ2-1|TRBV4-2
ASSQSPGLAGTSEQF
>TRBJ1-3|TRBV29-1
SVGWSGNTIY
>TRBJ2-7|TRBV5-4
ASSLARGGYEQY
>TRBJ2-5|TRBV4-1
ASSQWAGDETQY
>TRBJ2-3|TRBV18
ASSPVQGGTDTQY
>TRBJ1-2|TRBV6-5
ASSYLQGVDGYT
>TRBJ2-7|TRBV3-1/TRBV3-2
ASSQDFTTGTSLSHEQY
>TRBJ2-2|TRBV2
ASSLRGGRRAGELF
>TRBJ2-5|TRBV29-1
SVGRDRVGGPQY
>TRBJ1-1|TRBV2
ASGGGTEAF
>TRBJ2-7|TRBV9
ASSPRVAGVGRQY
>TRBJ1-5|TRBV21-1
ASSKGPGSNQPQH
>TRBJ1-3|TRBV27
ASSADGFGGNTIY
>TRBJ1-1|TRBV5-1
ASRPNWAVSTEAF
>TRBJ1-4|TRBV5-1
ASSQDRVDEKLF
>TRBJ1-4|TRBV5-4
ASSLGVTTNEKLF
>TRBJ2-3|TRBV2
ASTETGGDTQY
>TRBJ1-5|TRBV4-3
ASSQEVYQDHQPQH
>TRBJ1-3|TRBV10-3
AISESGRSGNTIY
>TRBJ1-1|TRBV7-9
ASSLGSIWSVPWDTEAF
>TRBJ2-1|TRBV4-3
ASSPRLAGGPIFSNEQF
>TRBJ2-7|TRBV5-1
ASSLERHYEQY